A single sample gave rise to the 13 T cell receptor beta chains below, sequenced in a study of identical twins. TCRdb re-called the 5' RACE reads with MiXCR, one entry per CDR3 protein. The sample consists of around 20,000 distinct CDR3 sequences, 69% of them appearing once. Sequenced sample: memory (CD45RO+) T cells sorted from blood. Receptors originate from a woman in her late teens or twenties in good health. This table probably holds off-target reads from a library built for another chain.

The V and J genes are TRBV9 and TRBJ2-5; D is perhaps TRBD2 (5 bases). The CDR3 has 14 amino acids. The V gene's germline CDR1 is SGDLS and CDR2 YYNGEE. V was cut by 0 bases and J by 5 bases, with 11 bases left in between. Written as DNA, the CDR3 is TGTGCCAGCAGCGTAGGGACTCGCGGGGAGACCCAGTACTTC. This encodes CASSVGTRGETQYF.

The rearrangement links TRBV10-3 to TRBJ2-1, with 11 bases lining up with TRBD2. Looked up from germline, CDR1 is ENHRY and CDR2 is SYGVKD. Trimming cost V 4 bases and J 6 bases; bases outside gene matches: 14. The CDR3 runs to 18 residues. CDR3 nucleotide sequence: TGTGCCATCAGTGGAGCACCCCAACGACTAGCGGGACTCAATGAGCAGTTCTTC. Its translation is CAISGAPQRLAGLNEQFF.

The rearrangement uses TRBV10-3 and TRBJ2-7; the match to TRBD1 covers 9 bases. Germline V lookup: CDR1 ENHRY, CDR2 SYGVKD. CDR3 length equals 14 residues. J lost 5 bases, V lost 3 bases, and 5 bases had no gene match. The chain's CDR3 is CAISDPRDRDEQYF. Written as DNA, the CDR3 is TGTGCCATCAGTGACCCCCGGGACAGGGACGAGCAGTACTTC.

The CDR3 DNA follows: TGTGCCAGCATCTACGGGGGGGTGGACAATGAGCAGTTCTTC. The encoded protein is CASIYGGVDNEQFF. The chain uses TRBV28 and TRBJ2-1; 8 positions agree with TRBD2. CDR1 and CDR2 from the germline V gene are MDHEN and SYDVKM. This CDR3 is 14 amino acids long. J was trimmed by 5 bases and V by 7 bases; bases with no gene match: 7.

The J gene is TRBJ1-1, the V gene TRBV5-7; D remains ambiguous. TRBV5-7 is placed among ORFs of uncertain function. This CDR3 contains 15 residues. V shed 0 bases and J shed 1 base, with 10 bases lying between them. CDR3 amino acids: CASSLVLTQNTEAFF. Here the CDR3 DNA reads TGTGCCAGCAGCTTGGTCCTCACTCAGAACACTGAAGCTTTCTTT.

Only a few counts were recorded for this clonotype. This rearrangement joins TRBV2 to TRBJ2-2; D ambiguous. Between the trimmed V and J ends, which lost 1 base and 7 bases, there was a span of 4 bases. In germline, CDR1 is SNHLY, CDR2 FYNNEI. This CDR3 has 12 residues. CDR3 coding DNA: TGTGCCAGCAGTGAAGGGTTCGGGGAGCTGTTTTTT. It codes for CASSEGFGELFF.

This clonotype counts as medium-sized (0.01 to 0.1%). J is TRBJ2-5 and V is TRBV12-3 or TRBV12-4, with D uncertain. This CDR3 has 11 amino acids. V lost 1 base and J lost 4, with 1 base in between. In DNA, the CDR3 is TGTGCCAGCAGTTTAGGAGAGACCCAGTACTTC. Translating gives CASSLGETQYF.

This clonotype came up a few times. This chain's CDR3 is CASSWGTSGIEEQFF. For the CDR3, the DNA is TGCGCCAGCAGCTGGGGGACTAGCGGGATTGAAGAGCAGTTCTTC. The genes are TRBV5-1 and TRBJ2-1; 13 bases map to TRBD2. This CDR3 has 15 amino acids. Trimming cost V 3 bases and J 10 bases; bases outside gene matches: 7. The V gene's germline CDR1 is SGHRS and CDR2 YFSETQ.

This clonotype was seen once. The chain couples TRBV9 to TRBJ2-7; D gene uncertain. The germline V gene encodes CDR1 SGDLS and CDR2 YYNGEE. The germline V and J ends were trimmed by 0 bases and 0 bases, with 13 bases remaining between them. This CDR3 contains 16 residues. CDR3 loop: CASSVGPDRDSYEQYF. Here the CDR3 DNA reads TGTGCCAGCAGCGTAGGGCCGGACCGAGACTCCTACGAGCAGTACTTC.

This clonotype has only one observation. The V call is TRBV5-1, the J call TRBJ2-3; a possible D gene is TRBD2 (7 bases). V was trimmed by 5 bases and J by 3 bases, leaving 25 bases between them. CDR3 size: 18 residues. In germline, CDR1 is SGHRS, CDR2 YFSETQ. CDR3 amino acids: CASSLGGPRGFRTDTQYF. CDR3 sequence (DNA): TGCGCCAGCAGTCTTGGGGGCCCGCGGGGGTTTCGGACAGATACGCAGTATTTT.

This clonotype was detected a few times. The genes are TRBV3-1 and TRBJ1-4, with 9 nucleotides matching TRBD1. V lost 4 bases to trimming and J lost 5 bases; unmatched junction nucleotides: 5. CDR3 length: 15 amino acids. Germline values: CDR1 LGHDT, CDR2 YNNKEL (reference sequence). The CDR3 DNA is TGTGCCAGCAGCCCGCAGACAGGGGGGAATGAAAAACTGTTTTTT. Protein: CASSPQTGGNEKLFF.

This clonotype was seen more than once but under ten times. J is TRBJ2-5 and V is TRBV27; 12 bases are shared with TRBD2. CDR1 is MNHEY and CDR2 is SMNVEV in the germline V gene (reference sequence). The junction had 20 bases not matched to a gene; V was cut back by 2 bases and J by 4 bases. The CDR3 length is 21 residues. CDR3 coding DNA: TGTGCCAGCAGTTTAAGGTACCCTAGCGGGAGGGCACAGATCACGCGAGAGACCCAGTACTTC. It encodes CASSLRYPSGRAQITRETQYF.

The V call is TRBV20-1, the J call TRBJ2-1; 9 bases map to TRBD2. J gave up 10 bases and V 7 bases, and 17 bases lay outside the gene matches. The CDR3 consists of 15 residues. Germline loops: CDR1 DFQATT, CDR2 SNEGSKA (reference sequence). The CDR3 is CSVIFGTSYAGEQFF. The CDR3 DNA follows: TGCAGTGTTATCTTCGGGACTAGCTACGCGGGGGAGCAGTTCTTC.